Listed below are T cell receptor beta chains from one sample, sequenced in a study of CD8 T cells in Susac syndrome. Each CDR3 protein gets one entry after TCRdb re-called the immunoSEQ multiplex PCR reads with MiXCR. Of hundreds of thousands of distinct CDR3 sequences listed, approximately 85% were seen once; the top ten hold under 0.15%. Sequencing was carried out using CD8+ T cells from PBMCs. These receptors originate from a human donor with multiple sclerosis. Each CDR3 is given with its conserved first and last residue. Fields, in order: V gene, J gene, clone size, D gene, CDR3 protein, CDR3 DNA. D genes are given only for firm matches. Rows may omit the clone size; those that give it use once, few, many or a size class.

TRBV28	TRBJ2-7	NA	TRBD1	CASRSPGQGFVEQYF	TGTGCCAGCAGGTCCCCGGGACAGGGCTTTGTCGAGCAGTACTTC
TRBV6-1	TRBJ2-1	NA	TRBD1	CASITGGEQFF	TGTGCCAGCATCACAGGGGGTGAGCAGTTCTTC
TRBV11-2	TRBJ2-5	NA	TRBD1	CASSLYPKKTGGRETQYF	TGTGCCAGCAGCCTCTACCCCAAAAAAACAGGGGGTCGGGAGACCCAGTACTTC
TRBV9	TRBJ2-1	NA	NA	CASSTLGGGLGEQFF	TGTGCCAGCAGCACACTGGGGGGAGGATTAGGTGAGCAGTTCTTC
TRBV2	TRBJ2-3	once	NA	CASSEPSRRQYF	TGTGCCAGCAGTGAACCTAGCCGAAGGCAGTATTTT
TRBV9	TRBJ2-7	NA	TRBD1	CASSVEGTAYPFEQYF	TGTGCCAGCAGCGTAGAAGGGACAGCTTACCCCTTCGAGCAGTACTTC
TRBV30	TRBJ1-2	NA	TRBD1	CAWSIAGGYGYTF	TGTGCCTGGAGTATTGCAGGGGGCTATGGCTACACCTTC
TRBV25-1	TRBJ1-4	NA	NA	CASSGGEGEKLFF	TGTGCCAGCAGTGGAGGGGAGGGAGAAAAACTGTTTTTT
TRBV29-1	TRBJ2-7	once	TRBD2	CSVAGGRSSYEQYF	TGCAGCGTTGCGGGAGGCAGGAGCTCCTACGAGCAGTACTTC
TRBV12-3/TRBV12-4	TRBJ2-1	NA	NA	CASSPEPYNEQFF	TGTGCCAGCAGCCCAGAACCCTACAATGAGCAGTTCTTC
TRBV5-8	TRBJ1-4	NA	TRBD1	CASSLAGLNRDRLPSELFF	TGTGCCAGCAGCTTGGCAGGGCTGAACCGGGACAGGCTCCCCAGTGAACTGTTTTTT
TRBV4-1	TRBJ2-2	NA	NA	CASSHPTGPGAGELFF	TGCGCCAGCAGCCACCCTACAGGGCCGGGTGCCGGGGAGCTGTTTTTT
TRBV6-1	TRBJ2-7	NA	NA	CASRSPYEQYF	TGTGCCAGCAGGAGCCCCTACGAGCAGTACTTC
TRBV11-2	TRBJ2-2	NA	TRBD2	CASSLGPGTSATGELFF	TGTGCCAGCAGCTTAGGGCCCGGGACTAGTGCCACCGGGGAGCTGTTTTTT
TRBV10-3	TRBJ2-3	once	NA	CAISENGLITDTQYF	TGTGCCATCAGTGAGAATGGGTTGATTACAGATACGCAGTATTTT
TRBV4-1	TRBJ1-1	NA	NA	CASSQAIASEAFF	TGCGCCAGCAGCCAAGCAATAGCGTCTGAAGCTTTCTTT
TRBV27	TRBJ1-2	NA	TRBD1	CASSPRAADRGRNGYTF	TGTGCCAGCAGTCCCCGAGCGGCGGACAGGGGGCGAAATGGCTACACCTTC
TRBV7-9	TRBJ2-3	NA	NA	CASRKRYSLSTDTQYF	TGTGCCAGCAGGAAACGATATTCCCTTAGCACAGATACGCAGTATTTT
TRBV19	TRBJ1-1	NA	TRBD1	CASSQGQGAFAEAFF	TGTGCCAGTAGTCAAGGACAGGGAGCCTTTGCTGAAGCTTTCTTT
TRBV12-3/TRBV12-4	TRBJ2-7	NA	NA	CASSFPPTGPSVEQYF	TGTGCCAGCAGCTTCCCCCCTACTGGACCCTCGGTCGAGCAGTACTTC
TRBV6-1	TRBJ2-7	NA	TRBD2	CASSEPGLAGREQYF	TGTGCCAGCAGTGAACCGGGACTAGCGGGGCGAGAGCAGTACTTC
TRBV9	TRBJ2-1	once	NA	CASSVVPGPPGNEQFF	TGTGCCAGCAGCGTAGTACCTGGCCCGCCGGGTAATGAGCAGTTCTTC
TRBV2	TRBJ2-7	NA	NA	CASRIEDGYEQYF	TGTGCCAGCAGAATTGAGGACGGCTACGAGCAGTACTTC
TRBV5-4	TRBJ1-2	NA	TRBD1	CASSQGTGGNYGYTF	TGTGCCAGCAGTCAAGGGACAGGGGGTAACTATGGCTACACCTTC
TRBV4-1	TRBJ2-7	NA	TRBD1	CASSFGQGGNEQYF	TGCGCCAGCAGCTTCGGACAGGGGGGTAACGAGCAGTACTTC
TRBV12-3/TRBV12-4	TRBJ2-5	NA	NA	CASSPEGPQGTQYF	TGTGCCAGCAGTCCGGAAGGGCCCCAGGGGACCCAGTACTTC
TRBV12-5	TRBJ2-7	once	NA	CASGWDNSAYEQYF	TGTGCTAGTGGCTGGGACAACTCAGCCTACGAGCAGTACTTC
TRBV5-1	TRBJ2-2	NA	NA	CASSFWQGGNTGELFF	TGCGCCAGCAGCTTTTGGCAGGGGGGAAACACCGGGGAGCTGTTTTTT
TRBV3-1	TRBJ2-7	NA	NA	CASSQDIGPFYEQYF	TGTGCCAGCAGCCAAGATATCGGCCCCTTCTACGAGCAGTACTTC
TRBV5-6	TRBJ2-3	NA	TRBD1	CASSQTRDRGLADTQYF	TGTGCCAGCAGCCAAACCCGGGACAGGGGGCTGGCAGATACGCAGTATTTT
TRBV19	TRBJ2-6	NA	TRBD1	CASSAHRGSRANVLTF	TGTGCCAGTAGTGCCCACAGGGGGTCTAGGGCCAACGTCCTGACTTTC
TRBV13	TRBJ2-1	NA	NA	CASSFPSVGNEQFF	TGTGCCAGCAGCTTTCCTAGCGTGGGCAATGAGCAGTTCTTC
TRBV19	TRBJ2-3	NA	NA	CASSIFPSEGVTDTQYF	TGTGCCAGTAGTATATTCCCGTCGGAGGGGGTCACAGATACGCAGTATTTT
TRBV27	TRBJ1-5	NA	NA	CASSLRGPLGGNQPQHF	TGTGCCAGCAGCCTCCGGGGACCACTGGGGGGAAATCAGCCCCAGCATTTT
TRBV3-1	TRBJ2-5	once	TRBD1	CASSHRQGEETQYF	TGTGCCAGCAGCCATAGACAGGGGGAAGAGACCCAGTACTTC
TRBV6-1	TRBJ1-2	NA	NA	CASRTEGDYGYTF	TGTGCCAGCAGGACAGAGGGAGACTATGGCTACACCTTC
TRBV9	TRBJ1-6	NA	TRBD1	CASSGPGQGAQAPLHF	TGTGCCAGCAGCGGGCCGGGACAGGGGGCGCAGGCACCCCTCCACTTT
TRBV20-1	TRBJ2-7	few	NA	CSARAGTYEQYF	TGCAGTGCTCGGGCAGGGACCTACGAGCAGTACTTC
TRBV25-1	TRBJ1-1	NA	NA	CASSDLLGAGTEAFF	TGTGCCAGCAGTGACCTGTTGGGGGCCGGGACTGAAGCTTTCTTT
TRBV5-6	TRBJ2-7	NA	NA	CASSKIVDEQYF	TGTGCCAGCAGCAAAATTGTCGACGAGCAGTACTTC
TRBV27	TRBJ1-6	NA	NA	CASTILSGNSPLHF	TGTGCCAGCACCATCCTCTCGGGGAATTCACCCCTCCACTTT
TRBV5-4	TRBJ2-1	NA	NA	CASSLDGDEQFF	TGTGCCAGCAGCTTGGACGGGGATGAGCAGTTCTTC
TRBV3-1	TRBJ2-1	NA	NA	CASSLAGHYEQFF	TGTGCCAGCAGCCTCGCGGGCCACTATGAGCAGTTCTTC
TRBV2	TRBJ2-2	NA	NA	CASVLGGRGLITGELFF	TGTGCCAGCGTTCTCGGCGGCAGGGGCCTAATTACCGGGGAGCTGTTTTTT
TRBV9	TRBJ1-4	NA	TRBD1	CASSAGQAINEKLFF	TGTGCCAGCAGCGCAGGACAGGCCATTAATGAAAAACTGTTTTTT